This T cell receptor (beta chain) was captured in a study of EBV T-cell therapy then PD-1 blockade in nasopharyngeal carcinoma. The treatment: AdE1-LMPpoly-expanded autologous EBV-specific T-cell therapy followed by anti-PD-1 nivolumab. Profiling relied on immunoSEQ multiplex PCR, and the TCRdb table lists in-frame clones only, not all of them. The sample lists about 23,000 clones, approximately 84% occurring once. Comments on this clone: Its antigen is unidentified.

This CDR3 comprises 18 residues. Per the germline V gene, CDR1 is SGHRS and CDR2 is YFSETQ. V shed 3 bases, J shed 4 bases, and the junction held 11 bases outside the gene matches. The sequence was collected from a man aged 40-55 years with nasopharyngeal carcinoma. Material: CD8+ T cells from blood, obtained at roughly day 65 from a patient whose treatment included autologous EBV-specific T cells and nivolumab. The V and J genes are TRBV5-1 and TRBJ2-3; 13 nucleotides align to TRBD2. The CDR3 region is CASSSTSGGAPGADTQYF. The CDR3 nucleotides are TGCGCCAGCAGCTCAACTAGCGGGGGGGCCCCCGGTGCAGATACGCAGTATTTT.